Following are 3 T cell receptor beta chains from one sample sequenced in a study of cytomegalovirus exposure and HLA in healthy donors. Primers: 60 Vbeta forward and 13 Jbeta reverse. TCRdb keeps only in-frame clones here, not all; method: immunoSEQ multiplex PCR. Of over 150,000 clones listed, about four fifths are singletons. Material: PBMCs. These receptors all come from a man aged 25-40 years in good health and CMV-seronegative.

V is TRBV18 and J is TRBJ2-7; 10 nucleotides agree with TRBD1. The V gene end was trimmed by 4 bases and the J gene end by 6 bases; junction bases not matched to a gene: 9. The CDR3 loop spans 15 amino acids. Germline CDR1 KGHSH, CDR2 LQKENI. CDR3 bases: TGTGCCAGCTCACTCTCCCGGGACAGGGGCTCCGAGCAGTACTTC. It specifies CASSLSRDRGSEQYF.

The V gene is TRBV19, the J gene TRBJ2-5; D is perhaps TRBD1 (6 bases). The CDR3 spans 13 residues. Germline CDR1 LNHDA, CDR2 SQIVND (reference sequence). Between the trimmed V and J ends, which lost 7 bases and 2 bases, there was a span of 11 bases. The CDR3 sequence: CASNKGTQETQYF. The CDR3 nucleotides read TGTGCCAGTAATAAGGGGACACAAGAGACCCAGTACTTC.

This clone has just a few counts. V gene TRBV5-1 combines with J gene TRBJ2-3, with TRBD2 matching 8 bases. CDR1 is SGHRS and CDR2 is YFSETQ in the germline V gene. The ends lost 4 bases at V and 3 bases at J; junction bases unmatched: 4. This CDR3 is built from 14 residues. In DNA form, the CDR3 reads TGCGCCAGCAGCGCAACGGGGGGGACAGATACGCAGTATTTT. Translated, it gives CASSATGGTDTQYF.